This T cell receptor (beta chain) emerged from a study of cytomegalovirus exposure and HLA in healthy donors (dated by TCRdb to between 2016 and 2019). Turning to the overall study: According to an earlier analysis of a few hundred of the donors, about 179 million T cells yielded approximately 120 million unique TCR beta sequences and 276 Gb of sequence data. Approximately 310 gigabases of sequencing data and 91 million or so unique TCR sequences made up an early release that covered around 640 HLA-typed donors. Of the 398 genotyped donors, roughly 85% fell in the genetic ancestry cluster associated with self-reported Caucasian donors. The study aimed to test whether cataloging public T cell receptors could reveal signatures of past pathogen exposure. The study used immunosequencing to profile the T cell repertoires of about 670 subjects and linked those repertoires to cytomegalovirus serostatus. Besides the first cohort of more than 650 subjects, a separate validation cohort made up of 90 to 150 different subjects was used. The study combined high-throughput TCR immunosequencing, statistical association of individual TCRs with disease status, and machine learning to predict cytomegalovirus infection status. To study patterns of TCR occurrence, a later analysis re-analyzed previously published TCR beta repertoires from more than 550 donors and added high-resolution HLA genotyping. In the later analysis, no new phenotypic data were used to find candidate immune exposures; instead, reliance was placed on TCR beta sequences and their occurrence across donors. An earlier analysis of fewer than 750 of the donors used high-throughput TCR beta sequencing to judge whether each TCR beta V gene segment behaved as functional or pseudogenic. Donor age, sex, ethnicity and CMV serostatus were collected together with the repertoire data. Genome-wide SNP genotypes for about 60% of the 666 donors were used in a later genetic analysis, which treated that subset as a discovery cohort. All discovery cohort repertoires had been generated using a single sequencing platform. Class I and class II HLA loci were covered by the typing at four-digit resolution. Typing coverage differed by locus: A, B, C, DRB1 and DQB1 were typed in roughly 620-630 donors, DQA1 in 522, DPA1 in 600 to 610, and DPB1 in 450 to 480. About five DR-DQ haplotypes were handled as single units for association and clustering because linkage in the cohort was strong. Among about 400 genotyped donors of the cohort, an average of approximately 220,000 unique TCR beta nucleotide sequences was sequenced per donor, of which roughly 17% were non-productive. The study at large found these results: In an earlier analysis of 587 of the donors, most TCR beta V segments appeared in productive rearrangements about 90% or about 30% of the time, broadly matching IMGT annotations. Roughly uniform sequencing depth across donors was assumed in presence/absence analyses, although this assumption may not hold. When HLA alleles, especially DR and DQ, strongly co-occurred, TCR associations were difficult to assign to individual alleles. This cohort had only TCR beta chains sequenced, and the lack of alpha or paired-chain data limited which features could be detected. The only immune exposure information available for the cohort was CMV serostatus. In a later analysis, some 17,000 TCR beta sequences were associated with specific HLA alleles at a false discovery rate of 0.05. In a later analysis, HLA-associated TCR beta chains showed more clonal expansion and lower generation probabilities than non-associated chains that were equally common. Across donors, most TCR sequences were observed very rarely, whereas some public TCRs were present in many individuals. In a later genetic analysis, fewer N-insertions in productive TCRs were reported among donors in an Asian-associated ancestry cluster than the roughly 670-donor mean. Some IMGT-functional V segments, including TRBV6-2 and TRBV6-3, could not be distinguished by the 87-base-pair reads and were therefore excluded. The authors suggested that the approach could potentially be generalized to other disease states and immunological phenotypes. A further reported finding was that TCR beta sequences accurately predicted the HLA-A and HLA-B alleles for most subjects in the first cohort. An association between a missense DCLRE1C variant and V-gene and J-gene trimming of TCR beta chains was found in a later genetic analysis and replicated in an independent cohort. The classifier was reported to diagnose cytomegalovirus status with high specificity and sensitivity in both the original and validation cohorts. In the study, roughly 160 TCR beta chains were listed as associated with cytomegalovirus. A few of the identified cytomegalovirus-associated TCR beta chains were confirmed in vitro to be specific for cytomegalovirus antigens. According to a later analysis, parvovirus B19, influenza, CMV and Epstein-Barr virus appeared linked to several top co-occurrence clusters. A later analysis found that most CMV-associated TCR beta chains appeared HLA-restricted, with HLA associations seemingly driven largely by CMV exposure. Because counts were too low, around 18 rarely observed V segments, including chromosome 9 orphons, were left out of the earlier analysis of approximately 580 of the donors. Because some donors lacked HLA typing at each locus, the association tests relied only on the typed subset. According to a later analysis, TCR association rates differed among HLA loci, with DRB1 alleles showing the most associated TCRs and HLA-C alleles showing the fewest. A cluster of highly shared sequence variants was judged likely to be a technical artifact of the sequencing pipeline. Correlated functional status among segregating V segments might be attributable to linkage disequilibrium, but an unknown experimental factor could not be ruled out.

The cohort comprised fewer than 700 healthy bone marrow donors. Cohort members were all nominally healthy when sampled, although unrecorded immune exposures were likely present. The donor was CMV seronegative and belonged to the group of 352 seronegative cohort members. Every donor gave a peripheral blood sample, and the peripheral blood mononuclear cells from that sample were used for TCR beta sequencing. The Qiagen DNeasy Blood Extraction Kit was used to extract genomic DNA from the blood cell samples. Library prep was done by the immunoSEQ multiplex PCR assay. The multiplex PCR relied on a mix of 60 forward primers for TCR Vbeta segments and 13 reverse primers for TCR Jbeta segments. Amplification of the CDR3 region of rearranged TCR beta genes was performed with a multiplex PCR assay on genomic DNA. The amplified TCR beta libraries were sequenced on the Illumina HiSeq System as 87-base-pair reads. The authors' analysis ran thus. In a later analysis, approximately 74 million unique TCR beta chains were counted across the 500 to 850 repertoires, and roughly 11 million of these chains were shared by at least two donors. Raw reads were error-corrected and collapsed into unique sequences with a nearest-neighbor algorithm that merged closely related sequences to remove PCR and sequencing errors. To assign V, D and J gene segments, CDR3 sequences were aligned to IMGT reference sequences. For a sequence to be retained, a match of at least six nucleotides was required to both a V gene segment and a J gene segment. Rearrangements were called productive when the CDR3 lacked stop codons and stayed in frame with V and J; all others were non-productive. CDR3 was defined by IMGT convention, running from the second conserved V-encoded cysteine to the conserved J-encoded phenylalanine. The earlier analysis of 450 to 750 of the donors excluded any sequence lacking an unambiguous match to a single V gene segment. An earlier analysis of 587 of the donors called V segments functional above 56.7% productive rearrangements and segregating when the between-donor standard deviation exceeded 5%. A statistical classification framework was built for diagnosing cytomegalovirus status from the catalog of TCR beta chain sequences. In a later analysis, V and J genes were assigned by comparing TCR nucleotide sequences against IMGT/GENE-DB human TR gene sequences. The TCRdist pipeline was used in a later analysis to assign CDR3 sequences and most-parsimonious VDJ recombination scenarios. In a later analysis, each TCR beta chain was defined by its CDR3 amino acid sequence together with its V-gene family, and reads lacking a unique V-gene family were excluded. As a way to deal with suspected cross-contamination and a sequencing artifact, a later analysis dropped under 600 nucleotide sequences that were highly shared and had low generation probability. In a later analysis, a clonal expansion index for each public chain was calculated from normalized within-repertoire ranks of inferred template counts. Generation probabilities in a later analysis came from a VDJ recombination model fitted to out-of-frame rearrangements, and those results were checked against IGoR. Hypergeometric tests were used in a later analysis to score TCR-TCR, TCR-HLA and TCR-CMV co-occurrence, with a repertoire-size bias correction applied to the TCR pairs. False discovery rates were estimated in a later analysis by permuting HLA or CMV assignments 20 times. In a later analysis, co-occurring TCRs were grouped using DBSCAN, and TCRdist sequence similarity was added for clustering within HLA-allele-positive subsets. Co-occurrence clustering excluded repertoires with fewer than 30,000 or more than 120,000 public chains, plus five with anomalous nucleotide sharing. Sourced from immuneACCESS, this table was stored by TCRdb with only in-frame sequences that have V and J called. A share of the clones is absent; for the studies checked, an unresolved V gene accounts for under half, and the remainder has no known explanation. That table gives V, J and clone size, and the DNA gave D and trimming. Recorded for this sample are roughly 170,000 clones; roughly 80% of them occurred a single time. About 0.8% of the sample comes from the top ten.

Details on this clone: Its binding antigen is unknown. No per-base quality is available; no much larger clone lies one base away.

CDR1 and CDR2 are drawn from the germline V gene: SGHRS, YFSETQ. V is reduced by 4 bases and J by 2 bases, leaving a spacing of 18 bases between them. The CDR3, cysteine through phenylalanine, is 16 amino acids long. The read is trimmed to its CDR3 DNA, 48 bases read in frame from base 1. Sequenced: PBMCs. The chain is made from TRBV5-1 and TRBJ2-5; the D gene is perhaps TRBD2, from 6 matching bases. This receptor was taken from a woman aged 18-29 years in good health and CMV-seronegative. The DNA reads as follows: TGCGCCAGCAGCCCCCTTATCGCGGGATCACAAGAGACCCAGTACTTC. Its protein is CASSPLIAGSQETQYF.